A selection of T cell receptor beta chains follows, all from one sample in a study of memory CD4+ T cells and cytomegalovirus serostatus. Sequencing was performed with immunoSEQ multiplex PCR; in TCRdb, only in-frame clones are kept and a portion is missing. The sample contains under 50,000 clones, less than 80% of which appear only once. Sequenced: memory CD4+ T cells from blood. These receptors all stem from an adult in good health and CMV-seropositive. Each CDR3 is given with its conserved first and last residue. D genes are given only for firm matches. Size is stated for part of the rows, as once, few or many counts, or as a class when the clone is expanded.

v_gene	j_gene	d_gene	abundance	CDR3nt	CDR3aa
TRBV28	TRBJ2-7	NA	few	TGTGCCAGCAGCGACGCCTCGGGGGCCGTTTACGAGCAGTACTTC	CASSDASGAVYEQYF
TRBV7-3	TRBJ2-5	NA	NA	TGTGCCAGCAGCCCAACAGGGCTCCAAGAGACCCAGTACTTC	CASSPTGLQETQYF
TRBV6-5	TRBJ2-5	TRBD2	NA	TGTGCCAGCAGTTACATGAGCGGGGGGGCCCGGGAGACCCAGTACTTC	CASSYMSGGARETQYF
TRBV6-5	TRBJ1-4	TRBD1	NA	TGTGCCAGCAGTTACGAACAGGGGGGAGATGAAAAACTGTTTTTT	CASSYEQGGDEKLFF
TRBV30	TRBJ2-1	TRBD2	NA	TGTGCCTTCCGGGGCGGGGGGGCCGACAATGAGCAGTTCTTC	CAFRGGGADNEQFF
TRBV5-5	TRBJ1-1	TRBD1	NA	TGTGCCAGCAGCTTGGGACAGGGATTTGGCACTGAAGCTTTCTTT	CASSLGQGFGTEAFF
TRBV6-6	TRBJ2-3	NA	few	TGTGCCAGCAGCCGGGACACTGGGGATACGCAGTATTTT	CASSRDTGDTQYF
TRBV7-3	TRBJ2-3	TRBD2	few	TGTGCCAGCAGCTTAACTAGCGGGAGAAGAGATACGCAGTATTTT	CASSLTSGRRDTQYF
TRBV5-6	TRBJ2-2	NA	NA	TGTGCCAGCAGCTTGGGGAGAGGGCAGATAGGCACCGGGGAGCTGTTTTTT	CASSLGRGQIGTGELFF
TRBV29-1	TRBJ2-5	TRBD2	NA	TGCAGCGTGGAGGGACTAGCGGGGTTTCAAGAGACCCAGTACTTC	CSVEGLAGFQETQYF
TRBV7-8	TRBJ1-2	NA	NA	TGTGCCAGCAGCGGGAAGCAACGGGGAAGTGGCTACACCTTC	CASSGKQRGSGYTF
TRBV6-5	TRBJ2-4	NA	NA	TGTGCCAGCAGTTGGGGGTTTGGCATTCAGTACTTC	CASSWGFGIQYF
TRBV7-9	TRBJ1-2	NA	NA	TGTGCCAGCCAATATTTTGGGGGCTACACCTTC	CASQYFGGYTF
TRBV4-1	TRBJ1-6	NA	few	TGCGCCAGCAGCCAGATGGAGGGTAATTCACCCCTCCACTTT	CASSQMEGNSPLHF
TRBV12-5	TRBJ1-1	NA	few	TGTGCTAGTGGTATCGGAGGGAACACTGAAGCTTTCTTT	CASGIGGNTEAFF
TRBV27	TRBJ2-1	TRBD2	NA	TGTGCCAGCAGTTTAGAATTCCTAGCGGGAGGGATGGGGCCTACAGGCGAGCAGTTCTTC	CASSLEFLAGGMGPTGEQFF
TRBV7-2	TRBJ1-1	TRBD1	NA	TGTGCCAGCAGCTCCGGACAGGGGGCTTGGACTGAAGCTTTCTTT	CASSSGQGAWTEAFF
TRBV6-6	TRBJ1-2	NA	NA	TGTGCCAGCAGCGACCTTGTGCATGGCTACACCTTC	CASSDLVHGYTF
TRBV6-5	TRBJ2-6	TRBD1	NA	TGTGCCAGCAGCCACAGGGGCTCTGGGGCCAACGTCCTGACTTTC	CASSHRGSGANVLTF
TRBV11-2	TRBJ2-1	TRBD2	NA	TGTGCCAGCAGCCCCTTACCTAGCGGTAGAAACAATGAGCAGTTCTTC	CASSPLPSGRNNEQFF
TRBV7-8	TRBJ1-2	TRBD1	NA	TGTGCCAGCAGCCATAGACAGGGGGCCGGCTACACCTTC	CASSHRQGAGYTF
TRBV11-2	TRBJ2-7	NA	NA	TGTGCCAGCAGCTCAGCGCCGGGACAATTCTCCTACGAGCAGTACTTC	CASSSAPGQFSYEQYF
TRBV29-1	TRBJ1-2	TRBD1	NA	TGCAGCGTTGGACAGGGGATAAACTATGGCTACACCTTC	CSVGQGINYGYTF
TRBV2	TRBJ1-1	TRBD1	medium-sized	TGTGCCAGCAGCTGGACAGGGCGGAACACTGAAGCTTTCTTT	CASSWTGRNTEAFF
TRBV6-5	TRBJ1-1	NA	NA	TGTGCCAGCAGAGGGGGTCGAAACACTGAAGCTTTCTTT	CASRGGRNTEAFF
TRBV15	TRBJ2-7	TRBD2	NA	TGTGCCACCCGCTTAAGCGGGGGGGACGAGCAGTACTTC	CATRLSGGDEQYF
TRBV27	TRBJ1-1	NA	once	TGTGCCAGCAGCCCCGTAGGGTCCCTGAACACTGAAGCTTTCTTT	CASSPVGSLNTEAFF
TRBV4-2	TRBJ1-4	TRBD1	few	TGTGCCAGCAGCCAATATGACAGGGGCAATGAAAAACTGTTTTTT	CASSQYDRGNEKLFF
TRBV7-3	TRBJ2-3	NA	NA	TGTGCCAGCAGCTCGACATTGAGGTCCGAGGGTACGCAGTATTTT	CASSSTLRSEGTQYF
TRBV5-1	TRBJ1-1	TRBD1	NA	TGCGCCAGCAGCTTGGTTTCCTGGGACAGTGAAGCTTTCTTT	CASSLVSWDSEAFF
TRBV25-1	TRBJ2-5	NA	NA	TGTGCCAGCAGTTCCCGTGGGGCAGGGCAAGAGACCCAGTACTTC	CASSSRGAGQETQYF
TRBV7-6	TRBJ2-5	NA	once	TGTGCCAGCAGCTCCTTTGTACCACTGGGAACCCAGTACTTC	CASSSFVPLGTQYF
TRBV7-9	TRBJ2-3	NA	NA	TGTGCCAGCAGCTTTTACACAGATACGCAGTATTTT	CASSFYTDTQYF